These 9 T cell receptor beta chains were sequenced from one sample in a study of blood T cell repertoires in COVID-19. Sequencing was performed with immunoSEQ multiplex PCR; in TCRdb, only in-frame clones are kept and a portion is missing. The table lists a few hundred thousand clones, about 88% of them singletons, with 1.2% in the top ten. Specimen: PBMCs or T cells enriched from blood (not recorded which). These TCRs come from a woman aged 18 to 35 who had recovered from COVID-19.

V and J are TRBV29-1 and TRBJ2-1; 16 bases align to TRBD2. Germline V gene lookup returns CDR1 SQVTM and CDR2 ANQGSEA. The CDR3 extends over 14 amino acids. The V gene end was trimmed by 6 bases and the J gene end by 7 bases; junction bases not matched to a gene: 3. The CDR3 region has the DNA TGCAGCGTGGGACTAGCGGGGGGGCTGAATGAGCAGTTCTTC. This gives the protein CSVGLAGGLNEQFF.

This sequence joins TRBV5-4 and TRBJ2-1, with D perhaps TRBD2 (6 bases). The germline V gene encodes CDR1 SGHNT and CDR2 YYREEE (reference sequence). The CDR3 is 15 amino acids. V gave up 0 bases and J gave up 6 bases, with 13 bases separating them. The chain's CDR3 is CASSLEVGRINEQFF. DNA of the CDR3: TGTGCCAGCAGCTTGGAGGTAGGGAGGATCAATGAGCAGTTCTTC.

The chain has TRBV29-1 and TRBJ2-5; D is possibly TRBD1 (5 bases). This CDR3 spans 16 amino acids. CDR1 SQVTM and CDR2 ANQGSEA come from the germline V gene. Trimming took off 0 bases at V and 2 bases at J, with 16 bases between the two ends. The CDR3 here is CSVEERGRIGQETQYF. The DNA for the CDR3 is TGCAGCGTTGAAGAAAGGGGCAGGATTGGACAAGAGACCCAGTACTTC. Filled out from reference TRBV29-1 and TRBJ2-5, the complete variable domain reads SAVISQKPSRDICQRGTSLTIQCQVDSQVTMMFWYRQQPGQSLTLIATANQGSEATYESGFVIDKFPISRPNLTFSTLTVSNMSPEDSSIYLCSVEERGRIGQETQYFGPGTRLLVL.

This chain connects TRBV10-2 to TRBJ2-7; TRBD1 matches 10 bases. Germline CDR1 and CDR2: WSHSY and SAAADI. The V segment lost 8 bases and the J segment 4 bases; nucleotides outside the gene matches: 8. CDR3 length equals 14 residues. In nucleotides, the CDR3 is TGCGCCAGCTTCCCCGGGACAGGGGCGTACGAGCAGTACTTC. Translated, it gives CASFPGTGAYEQYF.

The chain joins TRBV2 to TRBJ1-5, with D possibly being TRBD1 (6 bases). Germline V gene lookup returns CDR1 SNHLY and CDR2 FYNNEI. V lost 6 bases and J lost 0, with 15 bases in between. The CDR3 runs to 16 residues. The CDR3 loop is CASRRTAPNSNQPQHF. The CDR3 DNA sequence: TGTGCCAGCAGACGGACAGCTCCAAATAGCAATCAGCCCCAGCATTTT.

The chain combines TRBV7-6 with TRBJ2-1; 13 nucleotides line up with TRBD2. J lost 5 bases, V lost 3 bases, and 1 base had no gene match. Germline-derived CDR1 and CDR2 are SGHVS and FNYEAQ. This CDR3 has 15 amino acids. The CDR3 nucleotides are TGTGCCAGCAGCTTCGGGACTAGCGGGGACAATGAGCAGTTCTTC. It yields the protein CASSFGTSGDNEQFF.

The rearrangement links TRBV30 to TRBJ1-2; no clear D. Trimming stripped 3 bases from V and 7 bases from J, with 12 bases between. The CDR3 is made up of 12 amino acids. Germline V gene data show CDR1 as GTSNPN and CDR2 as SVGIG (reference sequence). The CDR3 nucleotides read TGTGCCTGGAGGGAAGGGAGACGTGGCTACACCTTC. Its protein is CAWREGRRGYTF.

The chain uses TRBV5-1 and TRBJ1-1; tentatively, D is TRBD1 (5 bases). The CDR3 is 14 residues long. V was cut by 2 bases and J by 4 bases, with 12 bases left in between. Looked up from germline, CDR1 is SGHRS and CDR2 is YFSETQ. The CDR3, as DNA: TGCGCCAGCAGCTTCGAAGGGGCACCCACTGAAGCTTTCTTT. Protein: CASSFEGAPTEAFF.

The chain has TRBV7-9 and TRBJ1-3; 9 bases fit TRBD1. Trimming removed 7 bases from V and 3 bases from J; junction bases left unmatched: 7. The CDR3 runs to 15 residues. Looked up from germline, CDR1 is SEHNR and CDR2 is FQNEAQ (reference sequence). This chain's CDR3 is CASTPWDRDGNTIYF. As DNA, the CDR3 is TGTGCCAGCACCCCCTGGGACAGGGATGGAAACACCATATATTTT. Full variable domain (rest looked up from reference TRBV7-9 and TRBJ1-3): DTGVSQNPRHKITKRGQNVTFRCDPISEHNRLYWYRQTLGQGPEFLTYFQNEAQLEKSRLLSDRFSAERPKGSFSTLEIQRTEQGDSAMYLCASTPWDRDGNTIYFGEGSWLTVV.